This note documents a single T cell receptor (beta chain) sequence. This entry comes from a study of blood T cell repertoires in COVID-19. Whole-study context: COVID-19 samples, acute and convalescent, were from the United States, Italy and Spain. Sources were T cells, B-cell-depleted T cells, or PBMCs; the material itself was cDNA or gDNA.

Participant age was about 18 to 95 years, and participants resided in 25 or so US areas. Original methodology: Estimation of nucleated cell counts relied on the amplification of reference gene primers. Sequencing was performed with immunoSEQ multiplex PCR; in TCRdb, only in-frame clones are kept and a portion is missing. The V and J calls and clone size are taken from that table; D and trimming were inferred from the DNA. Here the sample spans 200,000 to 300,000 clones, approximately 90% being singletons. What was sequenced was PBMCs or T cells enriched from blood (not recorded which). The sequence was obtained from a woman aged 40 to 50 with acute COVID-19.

The CDR3 coding sequence is TGTGCCAGTAGTATAGGAAGGGAGAGCACTGAAGCTTTCTTT. It yields the protein CASSIGRESTEAFF. The rearrangement uses TRBV19 and TRBJ1-1; D is undetermined. V lost 1 base and J lost 4, with 10 bases in between. CDR1 and CDR2 from the germline V gene are LNHDA and SQIVND (reference sequence). CDR3 length equals 14 residues.